Listed below are T cell receptor beta chains from one sample, sequenced in a study of T cell responses to AZD1222 COVID-19 vaccine. This table comes from immunoSEQ multiplex PCR, and its TCRdb copy is limited to in-frame clones, with some not included. The sample carries approximately 160,000 clones, just under 95% recorded once. This sample comprised peripheral blood, obtained on day 0 of AZD1222 vaccination. The receptors derive from an adult in good health. Both conserved end residues are part of each CDR3. The order of the fields is clone size, J gene, V gene, D gene, CDR3 DNA, CDR3 protein. The D gene is left open where the match is weak. Some rows mark clone size as missing; the rest say once, few, many or name a class of expanded clone.

. TRBJ1-1 TRBV5-1 TRBD1 TGCGCCAGCAACCCTCGACAGGGCTCGAACACTGAAGCTTTCTTT CASNPRQGSNTEAFF
. TRBJ1-2 TRBV2 . TGTGCCAGCAGCCGCGACGGTGCACAGGGCTACACCTTC CASSRDGAQGYTF
. TRBJ2-4 TRBV7-6 . TGTGCCAGCAGCCTCAGTCCTTTGGTTGGGACCAAAAACATTCAGTACTTC CASSLSPLVGTKNIQYF
. TRBJ2-6 TRBV4-1 TRBD1 TGCGCCAGCAGCCAACGGGACAGGTCGAGTGGGGCCAACGTCCTGACTTTC CASSQRDRSSGANVLTF
. TRBJ2-2 TRBV11-2 . TGTGCCAGCAGCTCCATACGGAGTCCGAACACCGGGGAGCTGTTTTTT CASSSIRSPNTGELFF
. TRBJ1-1 TRBV5-1 . TGCGCCAGCAGCTTTGGGGGAACGGACACTGAAGCTTTCTTT CASSFGGTDTEAFF
. TRBJ2-7 TRBV28 TRBD1 TGTGCCAGCAGCTCCGGACAGGGTGAAACGTACGAGCAGTACTTC CASSSGQGETYEQYF
. TRBJ2-3 TRBV3-1/TRBV3-2 . TGTGCCAGCACCATCCAAGGGGGTATGGGAGATACGCAGTATTTT CASTIQGGMGDTQYF
. TRBJ2-7 TRBV6-6 . TGTGCCAGCAGGCCCAATACCAGGGACGGATACGAGCAGTACTTC CASRPNTRDGYEQYF
. TRBJ2-3 TRBV5-5 . TGTGCCAGCAGCTTAAGAACCCGCTCAGATACGCAGTATTTT CASSLRTRSDTQYF
. TRBJ2-1 TRBV6-5 TRBD2 TGTGCCACCACTAGCGGGGGTAGTCTCAATGAGCAGTTCTTC CATTSGGSLNEQFF
. TRBJ1-1 TRBV5-1 . TGCGCCAGCAGCTTGGCCGGGGGCGGGAACACTGAAGCTTTCTTT CASSLAGGGNTEAFF
. TRBJ2-5 TRBV5-1 TRBD2 TGCGCCAGCAGCTTACAACTAGCGGGGGCACAAGAGACCCAGTACTTC CASSLQLAGAQETQYF
. TRBJ1-1 TRBV5-6 . TGTGCCAGCAGCTTAACTGTTGGGGCGTTGAACACTGAAGCTTTCTTT CASSLTVGALNTEAFF
. TRBJ1-5 TRBV6-2/TRBV6-3 TRBD1 TGTGCCAGCAGTTACTCGGTAGGGACAGGGGAAATTCAGCCCCAGCATTTT CASSYSVGTGEIQPQHF
. TRBJ1-5 TRBV28 . TGTGCCAGCAACAAACCTAGGAGGGTGGATCAGCCCCAGCATTTT CASNKPRRVDQPQHF
. TRBJ1-6 TRBV18 . TGTGCCAGCTCTGATACAGGGAATCGGCCCCTCCACTTT CASSDTGNRPLHF
. TRBJ2-4 TRBV3-1/TRBV3-2 . TGTGCCAGCAGCCACAGGGGCCGGGGCATTCAGTACTTC CASSHRGRGIQYF
. TRBJ1-1 TRBV30 . TGTGCCTGGACCGAAGGGGTCGGGAACACTGAAGCTTTCTTT CAWTEGVGNTEAFF
few TRBJ1-6 TRBV7-2 TRBD1 TGTGCCAGCAGCCCAAGGACAGGGTGGGATAATTCACCCCTCCACTTT CASSPRTGWDNSPLHF
. TRBJ1-4 TRBV3-1/TRBV3-2 . TGTGCCAGCAGCCAGCGCGGGACGGTCAAAAATGAAAAACTGTTTTTT CASSQRGTVKNEKLFF
. TRBJ2-7 TRBV11-2 . TGTGCCAGCAGCTTAGGGCCAGAGCAGTACTTC CASSLGPEQYF
. TRBJ1-1 TRBV18 . TGTGCCAGCTCGCCGACAGGGAACACTGAAGCTTTCTTT CASSPTGNTEAFF
. TRBJ2-2 TRBV19 . TGTGCCAGTAGTATCCTGTTGGGGGACGGGGAGCTGTTTTTT CASSILLGDGELFF
. TRBJ2-1 TRBV15 . TGTGCCACCAGCTCAGACGACGGACCGAGGCTTCATGTGCAGTTCTTC CATSSDDGPRLHVQFF
. TRBJ1-3 TRBV6-2/TRBV6-3 . TGTGCCAGCAGTTACCTGGGGGCGACTGGAAACACCATATATTTT CASSYLGATGNTIYF
. TRBJ1-3 TRBV28 TRBD1 TGTGCCAGCAGTTTGGTTGGACAGGGCGAGACCTTTGGAAACACCATATATTTT CASSLVGQGETFGNTIYF
. TRBJ1-3 TRBV30 TRBD1 TGTGCCTGGAGTCAGGGGGTCGGGAGGGATACTGGAAACACCATATATTTT CAWSQGVGRDTGNTIYF
. TRBJ2-7 TRBV3-1/TRBV3-2 TRBD2 TGTGCCAGCAGCCAAACGACTAGCGCCGAGCAGTACTTC CASSQTTSAEQYF
. TRBJ2-5 TRBV6-5 . TGTGCCAGCAGTTACTCGGGCAGCCAAGAGACCCAGTACTTC CASSYSGSQETQYF
. TRBJ2-3 TRBV4-1 TRBD2 TGCGCCAGCAAACTAGCGGGGGGGAAAAATACGCAGTATTTT CASKLAGGKNTQYF
. TRBJ1-1 TRBV13 TRBD1 TGTGCCAGCAGCTTAAACCAGGGGGGGTGGACTGAAGCTTTCTTT CASSLNQGGWTEAFF
. TRBJ2-7 TRBV13 . TGTGCCAGCAGCTCTGGGCCGAACGAGCAGTACTTC CASSSGPNEQYF
. TRBJ2-5 TRBV6-6 . TGTGCCAGCAGGCGAAACCAAGAGACCCAGTACTTC CASRRNQETQYF
. TRBJ2-3 TRBV7-8 TRBD1 TGTGCCAGCAGCTTAGGGGGACAGCCCACAGATACGCAGTATTTT CASSLGGQPTDTQYF
once TRBJ2-3 TRBV7-6 TRBD2 TGTGCCAGCAGCTTAGTTGCGGGGGAAGGTGGGATCTTGGGCACAGATACGCAGTATTTT CASSLVAGEGGILGTDTQYF
. TRBJ2-6 TRBV27 . TGTGCCAGCAGTTTTCGATTCAGCTCTGGGGCCAACGTCCTGACTTTC CASSFRFSSGANVLTF
. TRBJ1-1 TRBV18 TRBD1 TGTGCCAGCTCGGAGGACAGGACTGAAGCTTTCTTT CASSEDRTEAFF
. TRBJ1-5 TRBV7-2 . TGTGCCAGCAGCTCAGGGAATCAGCCCCAGCATTTT CASSSGNQPQHF
. TRBJ2-3 TRBV23-1 TRBD1 TGCGCCAGCAGTCAATTAGCCGGGACAGGGTCAACAGATACGCAGTATTTT CASSQLAGTGSTDTQYF
. TRBJ1-6 TRBV30 TRBD1 TGTGCCTGGAGTACAGGGGCTAATCCCGTTCACTATAATTCACCCCTCCACTTT CAWSTGANPVHYNSPLHF
. TRBJ2-1 TRBV18 TRBD1 TGTGCCAGCCCCCTGGGGGACAGGGGGCCCGATGAGCAGTTCTTC CASPLGDRGPDEQFF
. TRBJ2-7 TRBV3-1/TRBV3-2 TRBD1 TGTGCCAGCAGCCAAGATCTGCGACAGGGGGCCCTATCCTACGAGCAGTACTTC CASSQDLRQGALSYEQYF